This TCR beta chain was documented in a study of regulatory T cells in long-lasting Graves disease (dated by TCRdb to 2020 to 2022). A note on the overall study: Patients with newly diagnosed Graves' disease had been on antithyroid drugs for under 3 months. Patients with persistent Graves' disease were compared with patients with newly diagnosed Graves' disease using TCR sequencing and RNA sequencing of peripheral blood. The study was conducted in China and was registered as a clinical trial. A total of around 35 samples were covered by TCR sequencing, comprising approximately 13 persistent and approximately 20 newly diagnosed Graves' disease patients.

From a lookup of the germline V gene, CDR1 and CDR2 are SGHAT and FQNNGV. Taken from cysteine to phenylalanine, the CDR3 has 13 residues. Left in the record is the CDR3 DNA by itself, 39 bases read in frame from the first base. V is shortened by 5 bases, J by 3 bases, and the region joining them spans 10 bases. This clonotype was recorded once. Its antigen remains undetermined. There are no base qualities to consult, and no much larger clone falls within one base. A single read is weak support. The sample's time point label, in plain terms: newly diagnosed GD, antithyroid drugs for less than 3 months. For both TCR sequencing and RNA sequencing, RNA was extracted from PBMCs using TRIzol. The diagnosis of Graves' disease followed American Thyroid Association guidelines. Patients were recruited from an endocrinology department in Xi'an, China. From each patient, approximately 10 milliliters of peripheral blood was collected into an EDTA anticoagulant tube. PBMCs were isolated by Ficoll Paque Plus density gradient separation without further T cell sorting. An Agilent 2100 Bioanalyzer and agarose gel were used to assess RNA quality, and a NanoDrop 2000 was used to measure RNA concentration.

The library came from multiplex PCR. TCRdb shows the sequencer as Illumina HiSeq 4000. To build TCR beta libraries, CDR3 regions were amplified by Arm-PCR using iRepertoire HTBI primers. Gel purification was performed on PCR products prior to sequencing. The authors' pipeline ran thus. A total of some 60 TRBV and under 15 TRBJ segments were identified across samples and were used for gene usage analysis of CDR3 amino acid clonotypes. COPE and FqMerger were used to merge filtered high-quality paired reads into contigs. BLAST was used to align contigs to the IMGT TRBV, TRBD and TRBJ reference genes, and CDR3 was defined following IMGT. Highly expanded clones were defined as clonotypes with a frequency above 0.1%. Shannon entropy was used to measure repertoire diversity, and the Gini coefficient was used to measure V-J evenness. A clonotype found in more than one individual was treated as public. TCRdb reworked the public reads: Q25 trimming with fastp, MiXCR clone assembly, productive beta chains retained. When rows share a CDR3 protein, they turn into one entry using the most common DNA and genes. TCRdb, not the authors, supplied the V and J calls. The sample contains around 250,000 distinct CDR3 sequences, 20% to 25% of them found a single time. About 15% of the sample belongs to the ten largest clones.

Overall results and qualifications from the work: Persistent disease showed preferential use of TRBV28, TRBJ1-2 and TRBJ2-5, whereas newly diagnosed disease favored TRBV20-1 and TRBJ2-1. Compared with newly diagnosed patients, patients with persistent Graves' disease had lower TCR Shannon entropy and fewer highly expanded clones, which suggests clonal expansion. Because the primary lesion, thyroid tissue, could not be accessed, the study looked at peripheral blood alone. Only the TCR beta chain was sequenced and analyzed. Patients with persistent disease shared more public clonotypes (around 2,700) than newly diagnosed patients did (more than 900). The authors noted that the small sample size was a limitation that may lower accuracy.

Material: peripheral blood mononuclear cells (PBMCs), obtained at new diagnosis, from a patient treated with antithyroid drugs. The chain is assembled from TRBV11-2 and TRBJ1-2, with a weak D call of TRBD1 (6 bases match). This receptor was identified in a female donor with Graves disease. The nucleotide sequence reads as follows: TGTGCCAGCAGCGGGGGCGCTGACTATGGCTACACCTTC. It codes for CASSGGADYGYTF.